This TCR beta chain was sequenced during a study of T cell responses to AZD1222 COVID-19 vaccine (dated by TCRdb to 2020 to 2023). For context, the study as a whole: TCR sequencing covered about 230 trial participants: 200 to 210 given two doses of AZD1222 and about 26 given two doses of MenACWY control vaccine. Enrollment into the trials was organized by age into subgroups of 18-55, 56-69 and 70-plus years, and those subgroups contained 148, 28 and 57 TCR-sequenced participants, respectively. Beyond this particular receptor, the publication reports: Participants were mostly white British, with more females than males. The authors suggested clonal diversity may have been underestimated. Nearly half of unique spike-specific TCRs reportedly recognized epitopes outside regions mutated in the B.1.351 and B.1.1.7 variants. Vaccine-associated CD4 TCRs spanned the whole spike protein, with dominant responses in regions 160-218 and 743-854. Conclusions about previously exposed vaccinees were limited because only six AZD1222 recipients were SARS-CoV-2 seropositive at baseline. The 56-69-year group was small, and its depth increase did not reach significance, likely because of low power. No day 14 peak-response samples were available, so repertoires were characterized only after the peak T cell response. Spike-specific TCR breadth and depth rose significantly after two AZD1222 doses compared with day 0 and with MenACWY recipients.

As regards this clone: What this receptor recognizes is not known. No base-level quality is on record; no much larger clone is a single base apart.

The CDR3 regions of human TCRbeta chains were subjected to immunosequencing. Per the original workflow: TCRs in the repertoires were matched against a reference library of SARS-CoV-2-specific TCRs that had been generated with the MIRA antigen-specificity platform. Breadth meant the fraction of unique TCRs that were SARS-CoV-2-associated, whereas depth meant the fraction of total T cells that were SARS-CoV-2-associated. Using the MIRA data, every spike-specific TCR was mapped to the spike region that the TCR reacted to and assigned to either a CD4 or a CD8 class. Log10-transformed breadth and depth values were compared by one-way ANOVA with Sidak's multiple comparisons tests. This immuneACCESS table, as held by TCRdb, lists in-frame sequences with V and J called but not all clones. Of the missing ones, under half trace to an unresolved V gene in checked studies; the others have no known cause. The D gene and trimming were derived from the DNA, and the V and J assignments and clone size from that table. The table for this sample lists roughly 150,000 clones; roughly 92% of them were counted only once. The ten largest clones add up to over 1% of the sample.

At the junction V is shortened by 5 bases and J by 1 base, with 24 bases in between. Via the germline V gene, CDR1 is SGHTA and CDR2 FQGTGA. Including the terminal cysteine and phenylalanine, the CDR3 comprises 20 residues. The sequence is cut down to CDR3 DNA, 60 bases in frame from base 1. The label giving this sample's time point can be read as: about 28 days (+/-7) after the second vaccine dose. AZD1222 recipients given second doses at about 4 weeks or at about 12 weeks were pooled, since spike-specific TCR depth and breadth were not found to differ between the two schedules. Vaccinee samples were obtained from the UK trials COV001 and COV002, which included a single-blind randomized controlled phase 2/3 trial of AZD1222 (ChAdOx1 nCoV-19) in healthy adults. For TCRbeta chain sequencing, PBMC samples from trial participants were taken at day 0 and at day 28 after the second dose.

In this chain, TRBV7-3 is recombined with TRBJ2-6; the D gene is tentatively TRBD1 or TRBD2, each matching 5 bases. This TCR came from an adult who received the AZD1222 COVID-19 vaccine. The input for sequencing was peripheral blood, taken 28 days after the second AZD1222 dose. In nucleotides, the sequence is TGTGCCAGCAGCCCCATCAGTTCGGGACCGCTTCGATCTGGGGCCAACGTCCTGACTTTC. This codes for CASSPISSGPLRSGANVLTF.